The TCR beta chain under discussion was sequenced for a study of blood T cell repertoires in COVID-19. Background on the study: The United States, Italy and Spain supplied acute and convalescent COVID-19 samples. T cells, B-cell-depleted T cells, or PBMCs supplied cDNA or gDNA.

The CDR3 has 14 residues. J lost 2 bases, V lost 7 bases, and 4 bases had no gene match. Looked up from germline, CDR1 is MDHEN and CDR2 is SYDVKM. Authors' methods: For nucleated cells, counts were estimated from reference gene primer amplification. TCRdb keeps only in-frame clones here, not all; method: immunoSEQ multiplex PCR. D and trimming come from the DNA, and the V and J calls and clone size come from that table. The repertoire holds around 72,000 clones, with nearly 90% as singletons. The V and J genes are TRBV28 and TRBJ1-5; TRBD1 matches at 8 bases. Sequencing was carried out using peripheral blood. The clonotype originates from a middle-aged man with acute or convalescent COVID-19. The CDR3 sequence: CASKETGGNQPQHF. The CDR3 DNA reads TGTGCCAGCAAAGAGACAGGGGGCAATCAGCCCCAGCATTTT.